A selection of T cell receptor beta chains follows, all from one sample in a study of blood T cell repertoires in COVID-19. Using immunoSEQ multiplex PCR, the repertoire was profiled, and TCRdb retains in-frame clones only, with some absent. Among tens of thousands of clones listed, around 88% were seen once. What was sequenced was peripheral blood. Receptor source: a woman older than 75 with acute or convalescent COVID-19. CDR3s leave out the opening cysteine and the closing phenylalanine or tryptophan. Each record gives: J gene, V gene, CDR3 length, CDR3 protein.

TRBJ2-1	TRBV19	10	ASSASGGEQF
TRBJ1-1	TRBV6-6	9	ASSYLEEAF
TRBJ2-5	TRBV5-8	13	ASSWDRGAKETQY
TRBJ1-6	TRBV7-2	13	ASSFGRGGNSPLH
TRBJ2-3	TRBV19	13	ASSIGQGIVDTQY
TRBJ1-1	TRBV10-2	13	ASSSSTGLNTEAF
TRBJ2-5	TRBV18	12	ASSSRQGLETQY
TRBJ2-7	TRBV6-1	16	ASSEGSPGLLSSYEQY
TRBJ2-7	TRBV6-5	12	ASSSLAGAYEQY
TRBJ1-4	TRBV6-2/TRBV6-3	13	ASSYSSRGQEKLF
TRBJ1-1	TRBV6-6	14	ASSYWRTGQNTEAF
TRBJ2-5	TRBV3-1/TRBV3-2	11	ASRERAGETQY
TRBJ2-1	TRBV7-2	14	ASSLLGTSVGNEQF
TRBJ1-1	TRBV7-8	12	ASSNNRGSTEAF
TRBJ2-7	TRBV5-6	12	ASSPRPGAYEQY
TRBJ2-7	TRBV7-9	13	ASSQVGTGGYEQY
TRBJ2-1	TRBV19	13	ASSIGQGAYNEQF